This T cell receptor beta chain was found in a study of response to subunit inactivated influenza vaccine. Findings and caveats of the study: Each seasonal flu vaccination may recruit only limited new T cells, authors suggested.

Many counts were recorded for this clonotype. Its matching antigen is unknown. V trimming: 6 bases; J trimming: 4 bases; junction bases outside the gene matches: 11. Germline CDR1 and CDR2: MNHEY and SVGEGT. CDR3 length: 15 amino acids. TCRdb reprocessed the RT-PCR reads via MiXCR and lists one record per CDR3 protein. The sample consists of 150,000 to 200,000 distinct CDR3 sequences, less than 15% of them appearing once. These data also formed part of another study, on T cells expressing NK-cell markers. This second report adds: The cDNA for TCR beta came from 5'RACE template switching with UMIs. The authors sequenced eight donors, of whom seven were HCMV-seropositive and one was seronegative.

The material was CD8+ T cells sorted from PBMCs, obtained roughly 12 days after vaccination. The rearrangement links TRBV6-2 or TRBV6-3 to TRBJ2-7; 8 bases are a match to TRBD1. The TCR sequence derives from a man between 45 and 60 years old who received an inactivated influenza vaccine. This CDR3 is CASSRTLTGVYEQYF. The CDR3 DNA is TGTGCCAGCAGCCGCACCTTGACAGGGGTGTACGAGCAGTACTTC.